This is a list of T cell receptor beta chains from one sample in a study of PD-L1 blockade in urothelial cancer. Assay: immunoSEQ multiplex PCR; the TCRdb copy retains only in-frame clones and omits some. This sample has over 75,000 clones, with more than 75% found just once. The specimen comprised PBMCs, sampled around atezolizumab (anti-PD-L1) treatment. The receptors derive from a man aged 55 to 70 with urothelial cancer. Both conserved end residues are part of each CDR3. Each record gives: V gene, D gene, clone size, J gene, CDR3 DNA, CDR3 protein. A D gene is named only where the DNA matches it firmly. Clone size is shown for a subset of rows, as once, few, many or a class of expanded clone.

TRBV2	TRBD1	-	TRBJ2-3	TGTGCCAGCAGCCGACAGGGATACACAGATACGCAGTATTTT	CASSRQGYTDTQYF
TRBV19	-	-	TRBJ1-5	TGTGCCAGTAGTCCCCGACAGCTCCAGACTAATCAGCCCCAGCATTTT	CASSPRQLQTNQPQHF
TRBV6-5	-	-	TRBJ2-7	TGTGCCAGCAGTTACTCGAACGACAGATACGAGCAGTACTTC	CASSYSNDRYEQYF
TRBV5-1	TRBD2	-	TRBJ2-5	TGCGCCAGCAGCTTGGTGGGACTAGCGGGGCAGGAGACCCAGTACTTC	CASSLVGLAGQETQYF
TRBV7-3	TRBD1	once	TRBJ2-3	TGTGCCAGCAGCCCTGGACAGGTGCAGTATTTT	CASSPGQVQYF
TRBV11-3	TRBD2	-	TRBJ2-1	TGTGCCAGCAGCTTAGGCTACGGGACTAGCGGGATCTACAATGAGCAGTTCTTC	CASSLGYGTSGIYNEQFF
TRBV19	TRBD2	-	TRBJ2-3	TGTGCCAGTAGACTAGCGGGGGTCACAGATACGCAGTATTTT	CASRLAGVTDTQYF
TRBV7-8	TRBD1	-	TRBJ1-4	TGTGCCAGCACCGGAACGACAGGGCCGTTAGATGAAAAACTGTTTTTT	CASTGTTGPLDEKLFF
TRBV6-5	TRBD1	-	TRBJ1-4	TGTGCCAGCAGGCAGGACAGGGCGATTGAAAAACTGTTTTTT	CASRQDRAIEKLFF
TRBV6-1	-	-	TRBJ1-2	TGTGCCAGCAGGTCGACATCGATTAATGGCTACACCTTC	CASRSTSINGYTF
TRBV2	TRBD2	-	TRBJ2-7	TGTGCCAGCAGTGTCAGGACTAGCGGATCCTACGAGCAGTACTTC	CASSVRTSGSYEQYF
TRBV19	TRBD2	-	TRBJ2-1	TGTGCCAGTACGGGCCGTCTAGCGGGAGAAGGTGTTGGGGATGAGCAGTTCTTC	CASTGRLAGEGVGDEQFF
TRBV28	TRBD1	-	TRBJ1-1	TGTGCCACACACACTGACAGGGGGCGGAACACTGAAGCTTTCTTT	CATHTDRGRNTEAFF
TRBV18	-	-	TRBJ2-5	TGTGCCAGCTCACCCCTAACAGGTTCCCAAGAGACCCAGTACTTC	CASSPLTGSQETQYF
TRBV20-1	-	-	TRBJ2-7	TGCAGTGCTAGTGCAGGGGACGAGCAGTACTTC	CSASAGDEQYF
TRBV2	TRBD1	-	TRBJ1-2	TGTGCCAAGGCACAGGGGGGAGGCTACACCTTC	CAKAQGGGYTF
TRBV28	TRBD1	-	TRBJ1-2	TGTGCCAGCAGTTTAATAGGTTGGGACAGGGAGAAGGGCTACACCTTC	CASSLIGWDREKGYTF
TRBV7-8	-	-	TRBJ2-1	TGTGCCAGCAGCTTAGGGGGAGGTTCTTACAATGAGCAGTTCTTC	CASSLGGGSYNEQFF
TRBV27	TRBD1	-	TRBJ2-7	TGTGCCAGCAGTTTGGCCGGACAGGGTGTCTACGAGCAGTACTTC	CASSLAGQGVYEQYF
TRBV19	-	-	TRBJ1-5	TGTGCCAGTAGTACTCAGCGTGGAGGCAATCAGCCCCAGCATTTT	CASSTQRGGNQPQHF
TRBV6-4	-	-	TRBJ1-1	TGTGCCAGCAGCGCTGCGAGTGACACTGAAGCTTTCTTT	CASSAASDTEAFF
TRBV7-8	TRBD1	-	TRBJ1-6	TGTGCCAGCAGCGGATCGACAGGGATAGGTTCACCCCTCCACTTT	CASSGSTGIGSPLHF
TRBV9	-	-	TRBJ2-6	TGTGCCAGCAGCACCGGGACACAAAGCTCTGGGGCCAACGTCCTGACTTTC	CASSTGTQSSGANVLTF
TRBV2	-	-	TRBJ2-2	TGTGCCAGTGAGCGGAGCTTAAACACCGGGGAGCTGTTTTTT	CASERSLNTGELFF
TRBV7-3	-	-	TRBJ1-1	TGTGCCAGCAGCTTAAATAGCGCCTTGGGCACTGAAGCTTTCTTT	CASSLNSALGTEAFF
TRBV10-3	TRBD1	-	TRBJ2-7	TGTGCCATCAGTGAGAGCGGGACAGGGGGAAATGAGCAGTACTTC	CAISESGTGGNEQYF
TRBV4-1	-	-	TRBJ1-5	TGCGCCAGCAGCCAAGAACCCTCGGGAGGCAGTAGCAATCAGCCCCAGCATTTT	CASSQEPSGGSSNQPQHF
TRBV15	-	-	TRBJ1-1	TGTGCCACCAGCAGAGGAGCAGGCATGAACACTGAAGCTTTCTTT	CATSRGAGMNTEAFF
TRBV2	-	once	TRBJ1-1	TGTGCCAGCAGTCCAGAGGGACTGGGAACTGAAGCTTTCTTT	CASSPEGLGTEAFF
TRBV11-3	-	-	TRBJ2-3	TGTGCCAGCAGCTCTTCTGCGGGGACCACAGATACGCAGTATTTT	CASSSSAGTTDTQYF
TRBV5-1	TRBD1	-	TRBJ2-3	TGCGCCAGCAGCCCACACAGACAGGGAATAGATACGCAGTATTTT	CASSPHRQGIDTQYF
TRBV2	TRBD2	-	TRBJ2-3	TGTGCCAGCATCGGTAGCGGGGGGGTGGGAAGCACAGATACGCAGTATTTT	CASIGSGGVGSTDTQYF
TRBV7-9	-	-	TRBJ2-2	TGTGCCAGCAGCTTAGATAGCCCGCCCGGGGAGCTGTTTTTT	CASSLDSPPGELFF
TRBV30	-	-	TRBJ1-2	TGTGCCTGGAGTGTACAGAACTATGGCTACACCTTC	CAWSVQNYGYTF
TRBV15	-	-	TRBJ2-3	TGTGCCACCAGCAGAGATGCGAATACGCAGTATTTT	CATSRDANTQYF
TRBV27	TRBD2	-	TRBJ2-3	TGTGCCAGCAGTTTGTGGGCGAGCGGGAGTCTAGATAGCACAGATACGCAGTATTTT	CASSLWASGSLDSTDTQYF
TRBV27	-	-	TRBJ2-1	TGTGCCAGCAGTTTACGCATGGCAGGTTCAAATGAGCAGTTCTTC	CASSLRMAGSNEQFF
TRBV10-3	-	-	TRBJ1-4	TGTGCCATAGCACTGAACAGAGCCGAAAAACTGTTTTTT	CAIALNRAEKLFF
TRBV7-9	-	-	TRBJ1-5	TGTGCCAGCAGCTTAGCAGGAGCCCAGCCCCAGCATTTT	CASSLAGAQPQHF
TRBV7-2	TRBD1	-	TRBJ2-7	TGTGCCAGCAGCCAGGGACAGGGGTCGCTCGAGCAGTACTTC	CASSQGQGSLEQYF
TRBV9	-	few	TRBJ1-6	TGTGCCAGCAGCCCGAAGCAGGGGAGGGATTCACCCCTCCACTTT	CASSPKQGRDSPLHF
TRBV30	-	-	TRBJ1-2	TGTGCCGGAAGGACAGACGGGGGCTACACCTTC	CAGRTDGGYTF
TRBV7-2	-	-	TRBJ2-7	TGTGCCAGCAGCTTGTTCCCGGGCTCCTACGAGCAGTACTTC	CASSLFPGSYEQYF
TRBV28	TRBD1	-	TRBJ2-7	TGTGCCAGCAGTTACCCACGGACAGGAAAGTACGAGCAGTACTTC	CASSYPRTGKYEQYF